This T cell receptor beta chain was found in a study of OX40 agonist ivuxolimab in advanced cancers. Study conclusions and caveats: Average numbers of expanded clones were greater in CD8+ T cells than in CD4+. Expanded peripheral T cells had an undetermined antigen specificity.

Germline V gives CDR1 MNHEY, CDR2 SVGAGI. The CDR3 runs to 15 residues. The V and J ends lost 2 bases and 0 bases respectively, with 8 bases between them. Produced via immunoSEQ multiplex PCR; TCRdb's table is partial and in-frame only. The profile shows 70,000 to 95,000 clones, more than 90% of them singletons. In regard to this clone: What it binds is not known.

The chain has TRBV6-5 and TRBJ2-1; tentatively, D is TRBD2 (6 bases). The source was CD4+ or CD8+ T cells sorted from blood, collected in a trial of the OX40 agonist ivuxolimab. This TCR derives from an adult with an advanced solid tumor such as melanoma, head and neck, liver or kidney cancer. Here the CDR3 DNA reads TGTGCCAGCAGTTACGCGGGGAGCTCCTACAATGAGCAGTTCTTC. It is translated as CASSYAGSSYNEQFF.